This T cell receptor beta chain was recovered during a study of T cell responses to AZD1222 COVID-19 vaccine. The data were produced by immunoSEQ multiplex PCR, yet TCRdb's version contains in-frame clones alone and is incomplete. In the table there are around 160,000 clones, roughly 80% of which are singletons. The study, taken as a whole, reports: Mapped onto spike, vaccine-associated CD4 TCRs spanned it and were dominant at 160-218 and 743-854. There were mostly white British donors and more females than males, and clonal diversity was possibly underestimated.

The ends were cut back, 6 bases at V and 4 bases at J, with 15 bases in the middle. Germline V gene lookup returns CDR1 MNHEY and CDR2 SVGAGI. This CDR3 is 14 amino acids long. A remark on this clone: No antigen is known for it.

Source: peripheral blood, taken on day 0 of MenACWY control vaccination. The chain combines TRBV6-5 with TRBJ1-2; TRBD1 might be the D (6 bases). The clonotype comes from an adult in good health. CDR3 in DNA: TGTGCCAGCAGAATTTCAGGGGATTCCTATGGCTACACCTTC. It codes for CASRISGDSYGYTF.